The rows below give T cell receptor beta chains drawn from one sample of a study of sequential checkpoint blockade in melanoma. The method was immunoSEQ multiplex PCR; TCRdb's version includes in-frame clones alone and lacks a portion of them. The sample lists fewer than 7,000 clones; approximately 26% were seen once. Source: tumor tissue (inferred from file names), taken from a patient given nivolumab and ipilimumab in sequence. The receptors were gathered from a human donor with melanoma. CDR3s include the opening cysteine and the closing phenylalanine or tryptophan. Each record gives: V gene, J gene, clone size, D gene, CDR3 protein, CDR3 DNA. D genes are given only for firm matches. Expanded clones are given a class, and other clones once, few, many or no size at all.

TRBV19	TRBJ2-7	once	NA	CASSIRTETYEQYF	TGTGCCAGTAGTATCCGGACGGAGACCTACGAGCAGTACTTC
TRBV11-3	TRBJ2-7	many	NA	CASSLGFQRSYEQYF	TGTGCCAGCAGCTTAGGTTTCCAGCGGTCCTACGAGCAGTACTTC
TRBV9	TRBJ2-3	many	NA	CASSVGGTDTQYF	TGTGCCAGCAGCGTAGGGGGCACAGATACGCAGTATTTT
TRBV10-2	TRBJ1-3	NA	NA	CASSDNSGNTIYF	TGCGCCAGCAGTGACAACAGCGGAAACACCATATATTTT
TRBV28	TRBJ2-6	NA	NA	CASSRGGANVLTF	TGTGCCAGCAGTAGAGGTGGGGCCAACGTCCTGACTTTC
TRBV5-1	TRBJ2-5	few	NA	CASSLTRGGRDETQYF	TGCGCCAGCAGCCTCACTCGAGGGGGGCGCGACGAGACCCAGTACTTC
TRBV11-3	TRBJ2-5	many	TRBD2	CASSLGLAETQETQYF	TGTGCCAGCAGCTTAGGTCTAGCGGAGACGCAAGAGACCCAGTACTTC
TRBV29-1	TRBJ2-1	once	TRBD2	CSVPLGLASYNEQFF	TGCAGCGTTCCCCTGGGACTAGCGTCCTACAATGAGCAGTTCTTC
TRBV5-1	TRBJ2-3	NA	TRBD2	CASSSTSGRGDTQYF	TGCGCCAGCAGCTCAACTAGCGGGAGAGGAGATACGCAGTATTTT
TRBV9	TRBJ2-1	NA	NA	CASSVEGRGQTVGNEQFF	TGTGCCAGCAGCGTAGAGGGAAGGGGACAAACGGTGGGCAATGAGCAGTTCTTC
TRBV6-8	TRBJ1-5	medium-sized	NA	CASSQRQFTSNQPQHF	TGTGCCAGCAGTCAGAGACAGTTCACTAGCAATCAGCCCCAGCATTTT
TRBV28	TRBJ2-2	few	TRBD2	CASSGGGNPGELFF	TGTGCCAGCAGTGGCGGGGGAAACCCCGGGGAGCTGTTTTTT
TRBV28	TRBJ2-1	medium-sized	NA	CASSPGVYNEQFF	TGTGCCAGCAGCCCCGGCGTTTACAATGAGCAGTTCTTC
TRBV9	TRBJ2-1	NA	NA	CASSDGSSYNEQFF	TGTGCCAGCAGCGACGGGAGCTCCTACAATGAGCAGTTCTTC
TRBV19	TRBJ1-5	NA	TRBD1	CASSVRQGSNQPQHF	TGTGCCAGTAGTGTAAGACAGGGGAGCAATCAGCCCCAGCATTTT
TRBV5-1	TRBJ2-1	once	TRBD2	CASSLLAGVYNEQFF	TGCGCCAGCAGCCTACTAGCGGGGGTATACAATGAGCAGTTCTTC
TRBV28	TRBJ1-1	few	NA	CASMTLNTEAFF	TGTGCCAGCATGACCCTGAACACTGAAGCTTTCTTT
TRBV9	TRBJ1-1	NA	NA	CASSVGSTGGTEAFF	TGTGCCAGCAGCGTTGGTTCTACGGGAGGGACTGAAGCTTTCTTT
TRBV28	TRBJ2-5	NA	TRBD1	CASSPDRSQETQYF	TGTGCCAGCAGTCCGGACAGGAGCCAAGAGACCCAGTACTTC
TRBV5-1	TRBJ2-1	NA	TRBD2	CASSFPGTSNEQFF	TGCGCCAGCAGCTTCCCAGGGACTAGCAATGAGCAGTTCTTC
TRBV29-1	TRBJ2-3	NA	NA	CSVPLGGRMTDTQYF	TGCAGCGTTCCTCTAGGGGGGCGCATGACAGATACGCAGTATTTT
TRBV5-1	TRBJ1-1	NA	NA	CASSRGTGNTEAFF	TGCGCCAGCAGCCGAGGGACGGGGAACACTGAAGCTTTCTTT
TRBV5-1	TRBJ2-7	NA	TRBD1	CASSLTGGLGEQYF	TGCGCCAGCAGCCTGACAGGGGGCCTAGGGGAGCAGTACTTC
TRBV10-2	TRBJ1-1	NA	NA	CASSESQGGYTEAFF	TGCGCCAGCAGTGAGTCTCAGGGTGGGTACACTGAAGCTTTCTTT
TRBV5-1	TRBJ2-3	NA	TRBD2	CASSSAGERTDTQYF	TGCGCCAGCAGCTCAGCGGGAGAGAGAACAGATACGCAGTATTTT
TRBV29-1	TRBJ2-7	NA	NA	CSVEGGGAEQYF	TGCAGCGTTGAAGGAGGGGGGGCCGAGCAGTACTTC
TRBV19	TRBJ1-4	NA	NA	CASSIVDGVANEKLFF	TGTGCCAGTAGTATAGTCGACGGGGTGGCTAATGAAAAACTGTTTTTT
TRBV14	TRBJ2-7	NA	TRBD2	CASSPPPSGTAYEQYF	TGTGCCAGCAGCCCCCCTCCTAGCGGGACGGCCTACGAGCAGTACTTC